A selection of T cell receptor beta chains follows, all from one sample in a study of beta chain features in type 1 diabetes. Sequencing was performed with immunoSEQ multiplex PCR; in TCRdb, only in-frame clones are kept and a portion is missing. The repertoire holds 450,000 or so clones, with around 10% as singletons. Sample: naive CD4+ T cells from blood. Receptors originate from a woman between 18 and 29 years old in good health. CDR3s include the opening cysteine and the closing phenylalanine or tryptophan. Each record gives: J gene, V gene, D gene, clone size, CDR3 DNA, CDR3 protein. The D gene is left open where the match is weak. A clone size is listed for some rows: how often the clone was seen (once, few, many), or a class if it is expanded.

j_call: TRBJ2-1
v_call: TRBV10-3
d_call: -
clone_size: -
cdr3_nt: TGTGCCATCAGCGAAGGGGGGTACTCCTACAATGAGCAGTTCTTC
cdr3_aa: CAISEGGYSYNEQFF

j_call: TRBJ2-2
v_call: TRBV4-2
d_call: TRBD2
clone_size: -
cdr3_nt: TGTGCCAGCAGCCATTATCTGCGGGGGACCGGGGAGCTGTTTTTT
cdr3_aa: CASSHYLRGTGELFF

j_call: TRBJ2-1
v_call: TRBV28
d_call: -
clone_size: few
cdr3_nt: TGTGCCAGCAGCGGGAGTTACAATGAGCAGTTCTTC
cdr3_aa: CASSGSYNEQFF

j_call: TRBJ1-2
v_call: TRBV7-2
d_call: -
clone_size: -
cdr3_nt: TGTGCCAGCAGCTGGCTGGGACTCGATAGGAGTGGCTACACCTTC
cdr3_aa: CASSWLGLDRSGYTF

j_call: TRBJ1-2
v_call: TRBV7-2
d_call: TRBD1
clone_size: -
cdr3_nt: TGTGCCAGCAGCCTCGGGACAGGGATTGGCTACACCTTC
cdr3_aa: CASSLGTGIGYTF

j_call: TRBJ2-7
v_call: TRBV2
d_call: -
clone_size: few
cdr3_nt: TGTGCCAGCAGTACTCGACAGTTCTACTACGAGCAGTACTTC
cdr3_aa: CASSTRQFYYEQYF

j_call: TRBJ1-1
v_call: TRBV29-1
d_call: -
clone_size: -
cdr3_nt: TGCAGCGTGGGGGCCATGAACACTGAAGCTTTCTTT
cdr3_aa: CSVGAMNTEAFF

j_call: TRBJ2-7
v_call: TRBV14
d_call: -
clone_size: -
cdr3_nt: TGTGCCAGCAGCCAAGTCGGCGAGCAGTACTTC
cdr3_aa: CASSQVGEQYF

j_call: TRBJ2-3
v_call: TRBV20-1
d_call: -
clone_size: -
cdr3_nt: TGCAGTGCTTTACACAGGGATACGCAGTATTTT
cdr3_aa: CSALHRDTQYF

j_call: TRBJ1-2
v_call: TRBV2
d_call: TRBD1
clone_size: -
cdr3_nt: TGTGCCAGCAGTGCGCAGCAGGGGGCGTATGGCTACACCTTC
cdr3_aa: CASSAQQGAYGYTF

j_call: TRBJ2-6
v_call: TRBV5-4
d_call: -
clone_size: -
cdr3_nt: TGTGCCAGCCCTGGGCCGGTCAGTGGGGCCAACGTCCTGACTTTC
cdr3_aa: CASPGPVSGANVLTF

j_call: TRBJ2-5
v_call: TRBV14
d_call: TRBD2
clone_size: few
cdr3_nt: TGTGCCAGCAGCCAAGGGGGTAGCGGGAGGAAGACCCAGTACTTC
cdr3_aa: CASSQGGSGRKTQYF

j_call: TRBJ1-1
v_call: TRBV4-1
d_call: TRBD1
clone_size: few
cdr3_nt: TGCGCCAGCAGCCATAAGGGACAGCCCAACACTGAAGCTTTCTTT
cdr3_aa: CASSHKGQPNTEAFF

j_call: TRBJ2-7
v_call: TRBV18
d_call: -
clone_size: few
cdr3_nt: TGTGCCAGCTCACTGAGCAGGCAAGGCTACGAGCAGTACTTC
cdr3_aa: CASSLSRQGYEQYF

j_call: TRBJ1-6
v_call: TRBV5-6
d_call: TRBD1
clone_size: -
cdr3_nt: TGTGCCAGCAGCCCTTGGGTCAGGGGGAACTCACCCCTCCACTTT
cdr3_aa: CASSPWVRGNSPLHF

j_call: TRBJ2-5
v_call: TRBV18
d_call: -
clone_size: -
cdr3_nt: TGTGCCAGCTCACTCACCGACACAAGCCAAGAGACCCAGTACTTC
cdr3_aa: CASSLTDTSQETQYF

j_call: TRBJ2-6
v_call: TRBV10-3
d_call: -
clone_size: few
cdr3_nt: TGTGCCATCAGCGCAGGGTCAGGGGCCAACGTCCTGACTTTC
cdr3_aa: CAISAGSGANVLTF

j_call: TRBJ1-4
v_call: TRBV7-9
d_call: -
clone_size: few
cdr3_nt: TGTGCCAGCAGCCGACGGAGGAGTAATGAAAAACTGTTTTTT
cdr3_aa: CASSRRRSNEKLFF

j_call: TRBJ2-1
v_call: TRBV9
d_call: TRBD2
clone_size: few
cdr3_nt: TGTGCCAGCAGCGTTCAACTAGCGGGAGGGTTGGAACAACAGTTCTTC
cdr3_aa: CASSVQLAGGLEQQFF

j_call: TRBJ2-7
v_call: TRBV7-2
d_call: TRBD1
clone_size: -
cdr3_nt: TGTGCCAGCAGTCTTCGGACAGGGGCCTACGAGCAGTACTTC
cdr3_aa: CASSLRTGAYEQYF

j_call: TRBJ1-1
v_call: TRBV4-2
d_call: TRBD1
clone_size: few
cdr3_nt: TGTGCCAGCACCACGAATACAGGGGGCGCGGTCGCTTTCTTT
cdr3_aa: CASTTNTGGAVAFF

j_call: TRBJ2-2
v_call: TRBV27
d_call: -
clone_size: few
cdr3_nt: TGTGCCAGCAGTTTGGCAGGGACCGGGGAGCTGTTTTTT
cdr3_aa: CASSLAGTGELFF

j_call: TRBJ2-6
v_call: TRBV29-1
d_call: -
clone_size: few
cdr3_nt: TGCAGCGTTGCGCGGGGAGCGTCTGGGGCCAACGTCCTGACTTTC
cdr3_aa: CSVARGASGANVLTF

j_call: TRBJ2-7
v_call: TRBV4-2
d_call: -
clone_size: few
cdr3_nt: TGTGCCAGCAGCCATGTGGGGACCTTCTCCTACGAGCAGTACTTC
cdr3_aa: CASSHVGTFSYEQYF

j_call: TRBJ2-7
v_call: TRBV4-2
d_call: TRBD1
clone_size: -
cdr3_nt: TGTGCCAGCAGCCAAGATGATGGCAGGGGGACCTACGAGCAGTACTTC
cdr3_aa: CASSQDDGRGTYEQYF